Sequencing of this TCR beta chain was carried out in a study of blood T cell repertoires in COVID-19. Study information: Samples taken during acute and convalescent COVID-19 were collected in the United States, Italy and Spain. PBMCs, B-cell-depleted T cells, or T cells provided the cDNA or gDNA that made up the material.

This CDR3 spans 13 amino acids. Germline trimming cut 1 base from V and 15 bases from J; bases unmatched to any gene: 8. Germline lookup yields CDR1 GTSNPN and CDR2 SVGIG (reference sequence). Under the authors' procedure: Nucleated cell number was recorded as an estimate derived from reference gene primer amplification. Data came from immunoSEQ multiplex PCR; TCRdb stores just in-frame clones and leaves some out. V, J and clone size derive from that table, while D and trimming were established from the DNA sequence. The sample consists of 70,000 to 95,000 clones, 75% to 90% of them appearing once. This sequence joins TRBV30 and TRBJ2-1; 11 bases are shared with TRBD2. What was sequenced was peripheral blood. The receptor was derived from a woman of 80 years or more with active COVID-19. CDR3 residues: CAWSGIAGGLGFF. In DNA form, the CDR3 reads TGTGCCTGGAGTGGGATAGCGGGAGGGCTGGGGTTCTTC.